This T cell receptor beta chain was captured by sequencing in a study of early T cells in non-severe SARS-CoV-2 infection. At the level of the study: Unpaired chains resulted from sequencing bulk RNA of unsorted whole blood. General study points: Comparison of clonotypes with VDJdb favored anti-spike CD8 responses while missing private and CD4 specificities.

Many counts were recorded for this clonotype. The antigen is unknown. Each cDNA molecule carried a unique molecular identifier. One entry per CDR3 protein, called by TCRdb with MiXCR from the 5' RACE reads. The sample consists of approximately 56,000 distinct CDR3 sequences, roughly a tenth of them appearing once. Germline V lookup: CDR1 SGHTA, CDR2 FQGNSA. The V end lost 5 bases, the J end lost 8 bases, and 15 bases lay between the germline ends. There are 13 residues in the CDR3. The sequenced sample was whole blood. The chain recombines TRBV7-2 with TRBJ2-5; tentatively, D is TRBD1 or TRBD2 (5 bases each). The TCR was taken from an adult who was a healthcare worker with PCR-confirmed SARS-CoV-2 infection or an uninfected control (not recorded which). The CDR3 DNA follows: TGTGCCAGCAGCCCCGGGACGGGGAAAACCCAGTACTTC. Translated: CASSPGTGKTQYF. Full variable domain (outside the CDR3, taken from reference TRBV7-2 and TRBJ2-5): GAGVSQSPSNKVTEKGKDVELRCDPISGHTALYWYRQSLGQGLEFLIYFQGNSAPDKSGLPSDRFSAERTGGSVSTLTIQRTQQEDSAVYLCASSPGTGKTQYFGPGTRLLVL.